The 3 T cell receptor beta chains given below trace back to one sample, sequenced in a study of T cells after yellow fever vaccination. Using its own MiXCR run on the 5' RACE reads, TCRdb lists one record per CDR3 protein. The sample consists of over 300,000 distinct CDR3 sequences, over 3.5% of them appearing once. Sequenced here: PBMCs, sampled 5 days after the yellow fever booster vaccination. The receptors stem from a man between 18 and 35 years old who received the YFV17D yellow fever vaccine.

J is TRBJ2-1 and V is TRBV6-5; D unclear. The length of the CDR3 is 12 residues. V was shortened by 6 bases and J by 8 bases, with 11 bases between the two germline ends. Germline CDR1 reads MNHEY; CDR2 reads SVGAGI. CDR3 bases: TGTGCCAGCAGCGCATTATCGGATGAGCAGTTCTTC. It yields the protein CASSALSDEQFF.

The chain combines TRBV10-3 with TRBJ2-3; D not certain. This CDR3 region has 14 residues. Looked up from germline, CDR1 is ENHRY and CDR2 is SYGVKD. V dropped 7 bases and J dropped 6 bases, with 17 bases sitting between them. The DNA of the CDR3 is TGTGCCATCACCGGACCGGCTTTGGGGGATACGCAGTATTTT. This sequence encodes CAITGPALGDTQYF.

CDR3: CASSYGRGARYEQYV. For the CDR3, the DNA is TGTGCCAGCAGCTACGGACGGGGGGCTCGATACGAGCAGTACGTC. The chain recombines TRBV5-5 with TRBJ2-7; D might be TRBD2 (7 bases). The CDR3 has 15 amino acids. Trimming took off 3 bases at V and 4 bases at J, with 17 bases between the two ends. Germline CDR1 SGHKS, CDR2 YYEKEE (reference sequence).